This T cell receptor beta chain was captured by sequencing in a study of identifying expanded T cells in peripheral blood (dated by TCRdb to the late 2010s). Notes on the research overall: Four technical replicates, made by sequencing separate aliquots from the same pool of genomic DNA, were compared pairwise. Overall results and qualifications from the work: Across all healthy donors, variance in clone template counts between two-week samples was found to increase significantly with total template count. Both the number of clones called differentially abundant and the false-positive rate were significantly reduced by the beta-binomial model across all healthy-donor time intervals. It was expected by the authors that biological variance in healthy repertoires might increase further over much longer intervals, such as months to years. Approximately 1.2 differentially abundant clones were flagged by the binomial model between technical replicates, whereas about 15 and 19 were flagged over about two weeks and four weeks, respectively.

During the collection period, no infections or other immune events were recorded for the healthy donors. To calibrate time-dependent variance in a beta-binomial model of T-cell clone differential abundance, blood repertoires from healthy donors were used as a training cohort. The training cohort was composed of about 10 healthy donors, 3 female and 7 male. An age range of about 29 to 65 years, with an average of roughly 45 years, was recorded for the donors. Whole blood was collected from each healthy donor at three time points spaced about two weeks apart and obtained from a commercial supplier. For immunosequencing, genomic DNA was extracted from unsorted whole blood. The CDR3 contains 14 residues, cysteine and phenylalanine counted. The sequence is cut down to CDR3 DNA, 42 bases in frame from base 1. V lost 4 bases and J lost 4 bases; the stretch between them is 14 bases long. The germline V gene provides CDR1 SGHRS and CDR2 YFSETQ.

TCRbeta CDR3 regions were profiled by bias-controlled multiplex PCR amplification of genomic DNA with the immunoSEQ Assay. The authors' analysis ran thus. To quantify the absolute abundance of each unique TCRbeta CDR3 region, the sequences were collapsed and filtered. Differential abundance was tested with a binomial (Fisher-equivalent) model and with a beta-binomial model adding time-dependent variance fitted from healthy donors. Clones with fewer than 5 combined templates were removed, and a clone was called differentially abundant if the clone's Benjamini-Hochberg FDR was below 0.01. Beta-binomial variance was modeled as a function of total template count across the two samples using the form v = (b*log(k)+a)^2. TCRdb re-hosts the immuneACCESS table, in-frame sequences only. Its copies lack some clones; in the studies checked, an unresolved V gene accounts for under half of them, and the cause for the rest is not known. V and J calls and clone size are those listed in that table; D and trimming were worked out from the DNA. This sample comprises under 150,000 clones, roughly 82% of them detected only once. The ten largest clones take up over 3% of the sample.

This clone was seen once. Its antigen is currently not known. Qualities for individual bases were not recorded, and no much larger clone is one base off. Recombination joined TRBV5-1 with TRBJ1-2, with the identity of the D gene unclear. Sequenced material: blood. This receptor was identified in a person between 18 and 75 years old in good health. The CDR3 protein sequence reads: CASSPWAWGYGYTF. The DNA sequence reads TGCGCCAGCAGCCCCTGGGCCTGGGGCTATGGCTACACCTTC.